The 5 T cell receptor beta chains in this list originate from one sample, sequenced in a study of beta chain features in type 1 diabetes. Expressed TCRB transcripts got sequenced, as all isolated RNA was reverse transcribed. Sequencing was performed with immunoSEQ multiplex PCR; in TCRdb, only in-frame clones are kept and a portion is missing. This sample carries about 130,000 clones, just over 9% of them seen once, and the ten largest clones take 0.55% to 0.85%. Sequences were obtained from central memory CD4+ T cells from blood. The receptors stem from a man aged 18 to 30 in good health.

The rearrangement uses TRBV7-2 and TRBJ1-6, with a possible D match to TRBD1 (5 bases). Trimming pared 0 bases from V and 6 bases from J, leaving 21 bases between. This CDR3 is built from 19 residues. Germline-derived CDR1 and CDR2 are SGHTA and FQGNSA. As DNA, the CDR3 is TGTGCCAGCAGCTTAGCGAAATGGCAGGGTCGCTATCGTAATTCACCCCTCCACTTT. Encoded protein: CASSLAKWQGRYRNSPLHF.

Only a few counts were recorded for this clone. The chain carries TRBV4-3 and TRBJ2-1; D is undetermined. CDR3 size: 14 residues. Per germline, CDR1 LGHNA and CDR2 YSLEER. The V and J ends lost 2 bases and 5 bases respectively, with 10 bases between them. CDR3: CASSQLTVNNEQFF. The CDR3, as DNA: TGCGCCAGCAGCCAACTGACTGTAAACAATGAGCAGTTCTTC.

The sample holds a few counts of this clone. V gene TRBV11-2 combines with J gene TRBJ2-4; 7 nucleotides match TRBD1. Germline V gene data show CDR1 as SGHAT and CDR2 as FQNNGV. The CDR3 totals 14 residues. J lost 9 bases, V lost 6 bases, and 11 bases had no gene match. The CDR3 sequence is CASSVTGPMGIQYF. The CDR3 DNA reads TGTGCCAGCAGTGTGACAGGGCCTATGGGCATTCAGTACTTC.

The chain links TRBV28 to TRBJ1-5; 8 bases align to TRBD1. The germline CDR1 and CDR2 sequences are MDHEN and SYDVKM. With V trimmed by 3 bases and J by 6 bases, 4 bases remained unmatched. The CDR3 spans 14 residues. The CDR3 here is CASSFLTGGQPQHF. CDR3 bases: TGTGCCAGCAGTTTCCTTACAGGGGGTCAGCCCCAGCATTTT.

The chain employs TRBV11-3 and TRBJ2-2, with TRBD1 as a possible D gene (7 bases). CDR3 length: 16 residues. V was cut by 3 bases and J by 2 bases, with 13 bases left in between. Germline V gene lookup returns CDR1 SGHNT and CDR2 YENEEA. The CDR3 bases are TGTGCCAGCAGCTTTGCGGGACAGAGTAACACCGGGGAGCTGTTTTTT. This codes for CASSFAGQSNTGELFF.